This T cell receptor beta chain derives from a study of blood T cells in healthy people across ages. The CDR3 is 17 amino acids. The V and J ends lost 5 bases and 5 bases respectively, with 24 bases between them. Germline values: CDR1 SGHTA, CDR2 FQGNSA. Next came a second PCR, run for about 6 to 11 cycles, which used a sample-barcoded 5' primer along with a J-beta primer mix. TCRdb fed the 5' RACE reads into MiXCR, producing one record per CDR3 protein. The sample has 800,000 or so distinct CDR3 sequences, 20% to 30% seen once. This clonotype appeared many times. Antigen unknown. General study points: The study could not conclusively compare naive and antigen-experienced cells, given its unsorted PBMCs.

This same sample was also part of a study on T cells of mothers and their children. That study adds: The people who donated were a few healthy Caucasian mothers and their six children. From each mother came over 8 million TCR beta CDR3 reads, and from each child came about 3 million. Related mother-child pairs showed slightly higher but non-significant overlap than unrelated pairs.

This receptor was taken from a boy between 10 and 17 years old in good health. Material for sequencing was blood. The chain uses TRBV7-2 and TRBJ2-5; possibly TRBD2 for D (5 bases). The CDR3: CASSPNIAWGSGETQYF. Written as DNA, the CDR3 is TGTGCCAGCAGCCCCAACATCGCTTGGGGTTCGGGGGAGACCCAGTACTTC.